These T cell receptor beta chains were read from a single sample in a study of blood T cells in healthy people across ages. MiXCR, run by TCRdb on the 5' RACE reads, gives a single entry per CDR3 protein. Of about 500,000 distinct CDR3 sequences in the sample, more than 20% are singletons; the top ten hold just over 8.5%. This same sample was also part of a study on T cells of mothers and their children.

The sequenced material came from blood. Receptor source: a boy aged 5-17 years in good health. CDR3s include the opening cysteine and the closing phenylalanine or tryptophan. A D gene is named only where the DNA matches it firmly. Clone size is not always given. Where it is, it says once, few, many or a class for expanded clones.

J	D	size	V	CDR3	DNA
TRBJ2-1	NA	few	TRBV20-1	CSAPLGGLYNEQFF	TGCAGTGCCCCCCTCGGGGGGCTCTACAATGAGCAGTTCTTC
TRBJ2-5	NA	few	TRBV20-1	CSALAGVETQYF	TGCAGTGCTTTAGCAGGGGTAGAGACCCAGTACTTC
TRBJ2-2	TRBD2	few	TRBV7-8	CASRDPGLATKFANTGELFF	TGTGCCAGCAGGGATCCAGGACTAGCGACTAAGTTCGCGAACACCGGGGAGCTGTTTTTT
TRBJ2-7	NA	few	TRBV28	CASSFLVPYEQYF	TGTGCCAGCAGTTTCCTGGTCCCATACGAGCAGTACTTC
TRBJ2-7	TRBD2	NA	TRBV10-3	CAISGGTGSPSGRTSYEQYF	TGTGCCATCAGTGGGGGGACAGGGTCCCCTAGCGGGAGGACATCCTACGAGCAGTACTTC
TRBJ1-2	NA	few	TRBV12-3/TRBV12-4	CASSFIPGYTF	TGTGCCAGCAGTTTTATCCCTGGCTACACCTTC
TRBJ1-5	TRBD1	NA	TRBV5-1	CASSLEGQSNQPQHF	TGCGCCAGCAGCTTGGAGGGACAGAGTAATCAACCCCAGCATTTT
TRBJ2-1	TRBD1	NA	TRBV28	CASSRGEQFF	TGTGCCAGCAGCAGGGGGGAGCAGTTCTTC
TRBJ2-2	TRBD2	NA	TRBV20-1	CSATGLAGAITGELFF	TGCAGTGCAACGGGACTAGCGGGAGCGATCACCGGGGAGCTGTTTTTT
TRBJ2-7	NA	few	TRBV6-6	CASSYEGGSSYEQYF	TGTGCCAGCAGTTACGAGGGCGGTAGCTCCTACGAGCAGTACTTC
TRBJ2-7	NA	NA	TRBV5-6	CASSLELVGAREQYF	TGTGCCAGCAGCTTGGAATTAGTAGGGGCACGGGAGCAGTACTTC
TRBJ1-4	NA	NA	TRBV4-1	CASSQTPGRNNEKLFF	TGCGCCAGCAGCCAGACGCCGGGTCGCAATAATGAAAAACTGTTTTTT
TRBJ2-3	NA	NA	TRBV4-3	CASSQGGGGPLLSTDTQYF	TGCGCCAGCAGCCAAGGAGGAGGGGGGCCTCTCCTGTCCACAGATACGCAGTATTTT
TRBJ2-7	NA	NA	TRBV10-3	CAVQAAIPYEQYF	TGTGCCGTCCAAGCAGCGATCCCCTACGAGCAGTACTTC
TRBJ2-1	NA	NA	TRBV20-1	CSARALQADNEQFF	TGCAGTGCTAGAGCGCTTCAAGCGGACAATGAGCAGTTCTTC
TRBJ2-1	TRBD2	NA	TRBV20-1	CSARDNGGLDYHNGQFF	TGCAGTGCTAGAGATAATGGCGGACTAGATTACCACAATGGGCAGTTCTTC
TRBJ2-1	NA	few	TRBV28	CASSSQPTYNEQFF	TGTGCCAGCAGTTCCCAACCGACCTACAATGAGCAGTTCTTC
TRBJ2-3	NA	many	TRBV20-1	CSARDLKIGNTQYF	TGCAGTGCTAGAGATCTAAAGATTGGGAATACGCAGTATTTT
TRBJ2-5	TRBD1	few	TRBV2	CASSHWTGGVETQYF	TGTGCCAGCAGCCATTGGACAGGGGGCGTGGAGACCCAGTACTTC
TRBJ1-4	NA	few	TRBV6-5	CASSDTGGRTNEKLFF	TGTGCCAGCAGTGACACGGGGGGTAGAACTAATGAAAAACTGTTTTTT
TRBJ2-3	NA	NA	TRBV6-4	CASSANTPGGYTQYF	TGTGCCAGCAGTGCTAACACTCCGGGGGGCTATACGCAGTATTTT
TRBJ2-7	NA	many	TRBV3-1	CASSQDEGSAEQYF	TGTGCCAGCAGCCAAGACGAGGGGTCCGCCGAGCAGTACTTC
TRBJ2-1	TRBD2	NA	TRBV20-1	CSARDAGGVNEQFF	TGCAGTGCTAGAGATGCGGGGGGCGTAAATGAGCAGTTCTTC
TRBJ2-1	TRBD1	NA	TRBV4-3	CASSQDPRGPYNEQFF	TGCGCCAGCAGCCAAGATCCGAGGGGGCCCTACAATGAGCAGTTCTTC
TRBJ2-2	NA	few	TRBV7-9	CASSLSPALGGELFF	TGTGCCAGCAGCTTAAGTCCAGCTCTAGGCGGGGAGCTGTTTTTT
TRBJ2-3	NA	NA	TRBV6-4	CASSDSEGASDTQYF	TGTGCCAGCAGTGACTCGGAGGGGGCCTCAGATACGCAGTATTTT
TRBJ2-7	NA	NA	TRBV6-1	CASRAGISYEQYF	TGTGCCAGCAGGGCAGGGATATCCTACGAGCAGTACTTC
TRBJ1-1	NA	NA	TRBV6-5	CASSSTKPGRGSGNTEAFF	TGTGCCAGCAGTTCTACCAAGCCCGGGAGGGGTTCAGGAAACACTGAAGCTTTCTTT
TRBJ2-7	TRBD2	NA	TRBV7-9	CASSPGLAGDLTYEQYF	TGTGCCAGCAGCCCGGGACTAGCGGGAGACCTAACCTACGAGCAGTACTTC
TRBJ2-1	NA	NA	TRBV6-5	CASSYSGGNNEQFF	TGTGCCAGCAGTTACTCTGGGGGAAACAATGAGCAGTTCTTC
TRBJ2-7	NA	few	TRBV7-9	CASSAVTGTQAEQYF	TGTGCCAGCAGCGCGGTAACAGGGACGCAAGCCGAGCAGTACTTC
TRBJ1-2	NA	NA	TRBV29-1	CSVEEEDVPYGYTF	TGCAGCGTTGAAGAGGAGGACGTGCCCTATGGCTACACCTTC
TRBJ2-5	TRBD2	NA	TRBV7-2	CASSLALLAGVRETQYF	TGTGCCAGCAGCTTAGCGCTACTAGCGGGGGTACGGGAGACCCAGTACTTC
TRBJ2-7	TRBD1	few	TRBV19	CASSAAGTDYEQYF	TGTGCCAGTAGTGCAGCCGGGACAGACTACGAGCAGTACTTC
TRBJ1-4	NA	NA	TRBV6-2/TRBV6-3	CASSGQYINEKLFF	TGTGCCAGCAGCGGACAGTATATTAATGAAAAACTGTTTTTT
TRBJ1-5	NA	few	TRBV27	CASSSPRDTGQPQHF	TGTGCCAGCAGTTCACCGCGGGACACGGGACAGCCCCAGCATTTT
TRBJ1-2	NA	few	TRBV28	CASSSGFNYGYTF	TGTGCCAGCAGTTCGGGCTTTAACTATGGCTACACCTTC
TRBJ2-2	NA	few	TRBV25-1	CASSEGFGSGELFF	TGTGCCAGCAGTGAGGGTTTTGGGTCCGGGGAGCTGTTTTTT
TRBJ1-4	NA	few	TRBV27	CASSPNHQKLFF	TGTGCCAGCAGTCCCAACCATCAAAAACTGTTTTTT
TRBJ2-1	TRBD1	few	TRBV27	CASRPTGGSYNEQFF	TGTGCCAGCAGACCTACAGGGGGCTCCTACAATGAGCAGTTCTTC
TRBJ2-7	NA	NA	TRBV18	CASSRTDSTYEQYF	TGTGCCAGCTCACGGACAGACTCTACCTACGAGCAGTACTTC
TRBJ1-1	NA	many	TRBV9	CASSKDPGWDTEAFF	TGTGCCAGCAGCAAGGACCCGGGCTGGGACACTGAAGCTTTCTTT
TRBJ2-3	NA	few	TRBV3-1	CASSSGTSSTDTQYF	TGTGCCAGCAGCTCTGGTACCTCTAGCACAGATACGCAGTATTTT
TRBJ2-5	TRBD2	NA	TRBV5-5	CASSMVAGREETQYF	TGTGCCAGCAGCATGGTGGCGGGGAGGGAAGAGACCCAGTACTTC
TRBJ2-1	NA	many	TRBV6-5	CASSYSGLFNEQFF	TGTGCCAGCAGTTACTCGGGACTTTTCAATGAGCAGTTCTTC
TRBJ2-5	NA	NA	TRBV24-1	CATSDKGGGLQETQYF	TGTGCCACCAGCGATAAGGGAGGGGGGTTACAAGAGACCCAGTACTTC
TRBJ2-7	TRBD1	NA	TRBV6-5	CASSLFGTGSSYEQYF	TGTGCCAGCAGTTTGTTCGGGACAGGCAGCTCCTACGAGCAGTACTTC
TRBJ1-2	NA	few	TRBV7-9	CASSSGTPSGGYTF	TGTGCCAGCAGCTCGGGGACACCCTCGGGCGGCTACACCTTC
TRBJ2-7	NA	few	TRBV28	CASSPEGSGSYEQYF	TGTGCCAGCAGTCCCGAGGGGAGCGGTTCCTACGAGCAGTACTTC
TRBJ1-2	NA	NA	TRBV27	CASSLSSFGGKDGYTF	TGTGCCAGCAGTTTATCGAGTTTTGGGGGGAAGGACGGCTACACCTTC
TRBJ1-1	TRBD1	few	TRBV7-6	CASSLDGTGHAEAFF	TGTGCCAGCAGCTTAGATGGGACAGGGCACGCTGAAGCTTTCTTT
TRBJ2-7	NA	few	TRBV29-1	CSVEEQLQATREQYF	TGCAGCGTTGAAGAGCAGTTACAAGCCACCCGCGAGCAGTACTTC
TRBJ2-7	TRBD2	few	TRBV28	CASTPGTSGSYEQYF	TGTGCCAGCACCCCGGGGACTAGCGGGAGCTACGAGCAGTACTTC